This T cell receptor beta chain is drawn from a study of beta chain features in type 1 diabetes. Study outcomes and limitations: More deletions and fewer insertions at VDJ junctions were found in patients with type 1 diabetes.

Heparinised blood was drawn once per donor, averaging around 120 mL. CD45RO/CCR7/CD25/CD127/CD95/CD27 separated CD4+ naive, central memory, regulatory and stem cell-like memory cells by sorting. Comments on this clone: Its specificity is unknown.

Germline V gives CDR1 SEHNR, CDR2 FQNEAQ (reference sequence). V dropped 6 bases and J dropped 0; count of bases not matched to a gene: 8. The CDR3 sequence is 15 residues long. Expressed TCRB transcripts were sequenced, since all the RNA that had been isolated was reverse transcribed. The protocol was immunoSEQ multiplex PCR, while the TCRdb copy is restricted to in-frame clones and leaves out a portion. Here the sample spans 250,000 to 300,000 clones, about 8% being singletons. The sequence came from a woman under 30 in good health. This rearrangement joins TRBV7-9 to TRBJ2-7; 7 positions agree with TRBD1. The sample taken for sequencing was central memory CD4+ T cells from blood. The CDR3 nucleotides read TGTGCCAGCAGGGAACCCAGGGGGATCTCCTACGAGCAGTACTTC. Its protein product is CASREPRGISYEQYF.